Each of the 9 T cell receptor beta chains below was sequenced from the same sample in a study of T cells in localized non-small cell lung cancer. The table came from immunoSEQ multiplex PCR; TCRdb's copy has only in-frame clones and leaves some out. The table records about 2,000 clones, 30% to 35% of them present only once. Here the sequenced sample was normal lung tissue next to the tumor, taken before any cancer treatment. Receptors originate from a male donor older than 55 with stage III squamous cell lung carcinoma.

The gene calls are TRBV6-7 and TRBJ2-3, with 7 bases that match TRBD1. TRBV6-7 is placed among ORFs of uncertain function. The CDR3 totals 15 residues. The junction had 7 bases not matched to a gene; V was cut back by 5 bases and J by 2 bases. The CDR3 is CASSTDRVYTDTQYF. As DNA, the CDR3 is TGTGCCAGCAGTACTGACAGGGTCTACACAGATACGCAGTATTTT.

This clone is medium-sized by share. CDR3 DNA sequence: TGTGCCAGCAGGTCCACAGGGGAAGGCGAGCAGTACTTC. Its translation: CASRSTGEGEQYF. The chain recombines TRBV6-8 with TRBJ2-7, with TRBD1 identical over 7 bases. After removal of 6 bases from V and 6 bases from J, the junction contained 8 bases not matched to a gene. In germline, CDR1 is MNHGY, CDR2 SAAAGT. The CDR3 runs 13 residues.

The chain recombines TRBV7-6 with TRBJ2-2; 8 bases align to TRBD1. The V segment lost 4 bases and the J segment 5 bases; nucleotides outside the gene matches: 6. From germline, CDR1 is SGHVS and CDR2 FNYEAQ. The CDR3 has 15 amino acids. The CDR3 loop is CASSSDRGWTGELFF. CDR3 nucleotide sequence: TGTGCCAGCAGCTCCGACAGGGGATGGACCGGGGAGCTGTTTTTT.

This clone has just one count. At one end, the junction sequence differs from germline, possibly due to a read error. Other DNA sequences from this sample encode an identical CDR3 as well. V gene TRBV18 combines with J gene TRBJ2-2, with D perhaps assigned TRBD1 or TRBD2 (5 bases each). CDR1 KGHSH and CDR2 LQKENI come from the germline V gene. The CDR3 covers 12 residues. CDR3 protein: CASSPGDGELFF. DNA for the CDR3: TGTGCCAGCTCACCAGGGGACGGGGAACTGTTTTTT.

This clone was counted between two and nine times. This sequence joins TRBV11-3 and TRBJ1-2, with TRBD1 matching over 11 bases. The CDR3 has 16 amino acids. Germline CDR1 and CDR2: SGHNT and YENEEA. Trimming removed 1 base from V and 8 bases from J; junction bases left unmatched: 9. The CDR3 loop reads CASSLGPGQGGEGYTF. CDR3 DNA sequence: TGTGCCAGCAGCTTAGGGCCGGGACAGGGGGGAGAGGGCTACACCTTC.

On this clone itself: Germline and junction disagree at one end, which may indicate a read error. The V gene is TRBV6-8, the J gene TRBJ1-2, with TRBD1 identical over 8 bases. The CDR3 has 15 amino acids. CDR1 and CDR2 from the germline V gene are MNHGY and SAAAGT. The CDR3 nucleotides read TGTGCCATCAGTCTGACCGAGACAGGGGAGGATGGCTACACCTTC. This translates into CAISLTETGEDGYTF.

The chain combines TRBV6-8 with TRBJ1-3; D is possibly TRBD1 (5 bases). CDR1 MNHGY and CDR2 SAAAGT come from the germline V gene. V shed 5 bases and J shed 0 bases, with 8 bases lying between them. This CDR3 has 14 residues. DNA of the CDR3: TGTGCCAGCAGTACAGGAAGCTCTGGAAACACCATATATTTT. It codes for CASSTGSSGNTIYF.

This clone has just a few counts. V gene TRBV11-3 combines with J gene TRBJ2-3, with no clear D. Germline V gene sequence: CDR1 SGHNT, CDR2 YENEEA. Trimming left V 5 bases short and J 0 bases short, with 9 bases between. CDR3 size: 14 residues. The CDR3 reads CASSKGLSTDTQYF. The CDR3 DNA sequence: TGTGCCAGCAGCAAAGGGCTTAGCACAGATACGCAGTATTTT.

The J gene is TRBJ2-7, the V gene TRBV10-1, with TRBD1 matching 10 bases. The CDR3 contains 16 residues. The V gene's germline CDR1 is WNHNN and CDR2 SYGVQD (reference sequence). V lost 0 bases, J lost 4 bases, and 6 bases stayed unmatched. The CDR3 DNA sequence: TGCGCCAGCAGTGAGTCCGGGACAGGGGAATGTTACGAGCAGTACTTC. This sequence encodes CASSESGTGECYEQYF.